This T cell receptor (beta chain) comes out of a study of blood T cells in healthy people across ages (dated by TCRdb to 2013 to 2016). About the investigation overall: In model experiments, template switching captured about one uniquely barcoded TCR beta cDNA molecule for every two T cells. Age-related changes in TCR beta repertoire diversity were measured in the study by deep sequencing normalized with unique cDNA molecular identifiers. The donors were split into four age groups: young (average about 16 years), middle-aged (39), aged (approximately 60) and long-lived (roughly 80). Two additional independent replicas of 1 million unique cDNA reads from the same blood draw were analyzed for two donors (one aged 18 to 29 and one aged 80 or older).

V is clipped by 2 bases and J by 0 bases, and the sequence between their germline boundaries is 14 bases long. As encoded in the germline V gene, CDR1 is SGHRS while CDR2 is YFSETQ. Counted from cysteine to phenylalanine, this CDR3 has 16 amino acids. Only CDR3 DNA is held: 48 bases, read in frame from base 1. Study-wide findings and limitations: The long-lived group showed more naive CD4+ T cells, fewer expanded clones and increased TCR diversity than the aged group, suggesting age selection. Because profiling used bulk unsorted PBMCs, naive and antigen-experienced compartments could not be compared conclusively. As age increased, observed TCR beta diversity per million T cells dropped in a roughly linear way, and a significant reduction was already evident by age roughly 40. Because the CMV infection status of the donors was unknown, age-related changes in expanded clonotypes may potentially have been confounded. Estimates of total diversity based on one million sequenced T cells were considered lower bounds and underestimates. The percentage of naive T cells measured by flow cytometry correlated strongly with observed TCR beta diversity.

The donors were roughly 40 Caucasian individuals from Russia, aged roughly 6 to 90 years, who were systemically healthy. Each donor gave ten milliliters of peripheral blood, drawn into EDTA-treated Vacutainer tubes. Ficoll-Paque density-gradient centrifugation was used to isolate PBMCs, with at least 7 million per sample. Trizol reagent was used to extract total RNA from the PBMCs, yielding at least 6 micrograms per sample. The percentages of naive CD45RAhigh/CD27high T cells were determined by flow cytometry on a PBMC aliquot from every donor. The library came from 5' RACE. The data were produced on an Illumina HiSeq 2500. A second PCR of roughly 7 to 11 cycles was performed with a sample-barcoded 5' primer and a J-beta primer mix. Each TCR beta cDNA molecule received a unique molecular identifier from a template-switch 5' adaptor carrying 12 random nucleotides. At least 3 million CDR3-containing paired-end reads were obtained from each sample. First-strand cDNA synthesis was performed from all RNA using the Mint cDNA synthesis kit, with priming by a TRBC-specific oligonucleotide. All cDNA was treated with uracil-DNA glycosylase and then went through a first 18-cycle PCR with the universal primers M1SS and BC2_uni_R. As for how the authors treated the data: Each sample was normalized by randomly selecting 1 million high-quality reads, each carrying a distinct molecular identifier. Reads sharing molecular identifiers were discarded rather than binned into consensus sequences. CDR3 identification, clonotype clustering and error correction used MiTCR with a Q25 quality threshold and the strictest error-elimination algorithm. Lower-bound total TCR beta diversity was estimated with a nonparametric unseen species model using Euler transformation. The public reads were quality trimmed at Q25 with fastp and then assembled into clones with MiXCR by TCRdb, keeping productive beta chains. Merged by CDR3 protein, the rows form single entries marked with the most common genes and DNA. These V and J calls originate from TCRdb's pipeline instead of the authors' own analysis. Present in this sample are more than 650,000 distinct CDR3 sequences, around 24% of which were seen just once. Around 3% of the sample is held by the ten biggest clonotypes.

A word on this clonotype: There is no known antigen for this receptor. Per-nucleotide qualities are absent, and no much larger clonotype sits a single base away.

These records were also assigned to another study, of T cells of mothers and their children. Taken from the second paper: Nine systemically healthy Caucasian individuals served as donors, namely three mothers together with their six children. cDNA synthesis consumed the entire amount of extracted RNA, loaded at 1.5 ug RNA in each 15 ul reaction. In the second PCR, the M1S primer added sample barcodes and 2-4 random nucleotides. More than 8 million TCR beta CDR3 reads were obtained from each mother, and some 3 million reads were obtained from each child. In both related and unrelated pairs, thymic selection shapes the output of TCR recombination in a similar way, with inherited differences having only a minor effect. Normalized repertoire overlap was always slightly but never significantly higher in related than unrelated mother-child pairs. With a sensitivity of about 100 clones per million clonotypes, no persistent microchimeric T cell clones were detected. In the study, deep NGS was used to compare the TCR beta repertoires of mothers and children, and features distinguishing related mother-child pairs from unrelated individuals were sought. On average, the children were approximately 11 +/- 4 years old, while the mothers were roughly 40 +/- 4 years old. After adapter ligation was performed with NEBNext reagents, the libraries were sequenced on an Illumina HiSeq 2000 with 100+100 nt paired-end reads. Mother and child libraries were prepared a month apart and sequenced in separate runs to prevent cross-contamination. For each donor, somewhere between roughly 450,000 and 2,000,000 distinct TCR beta clonotypes were identified. Naive TCR beta clonotypes were estimated from low-frequency clonotypes matched to each donor's FACS-determined naive share, without sorting.

Input material: blood. In this chain, TRBV5-1 is recombined with TRBJ1-1; 5 matching bases give a weak D call of TRBD1. The receptor comes from a boy between 10 and 17 years old in good health. The DNA is TGCGCCAGCAGCTTTTCATCAGGGCCCATGAACACTGAAGCTTTCTTT. Translated, this gives CASSFSSGPMNTEAFF.